This T cell receptor beta chain emerged from a study of tumor-infiltrating lymphocytes in primary liver carcinoma. RNA isolated from unsorted whole blood supplied the blood RNA, with germline DNA also extracted. The CDR3 loop spans 14 amino acids. V trimming: 7 bases; J trimming: 4 bases; junction bases outside the gene matches: 7. CDR1 and CDR2 from the germline V gene are MDHEN and SYDVKM. A constant-region primer served to make TCR beta cDNA from about 500 ng total RNA. Each TCR beta library was derived from three nested multiplex PCR rounds that employed slightly modified ARM-PCR. In the first two PCR rounds, TRBV1-TRBV30 forward primers were paired with a C-beta reverse primer, and each round lasted roughly 10 cycles. TCRdb passed the multiplex PCR reads through MiXCR, listing each CDR3 protein once. The table records approximately 330,000 distinct CDR3 sequences, around three fifths of them present only once.

Material: peripheral blood. The chain uses TRBV28 and TRBJ2-3; 8 positions agree with TRBD1. The origin of this receptor is a man aged 35-49 years with primary liver carcinoma and hepatitis B virus infection. The CDR3, as DNA: TGTGCCAGCAAGACAGGGGATAGCGCAGATACGCAGTATTTT. Protein product: CASKTGDSADTQYF.